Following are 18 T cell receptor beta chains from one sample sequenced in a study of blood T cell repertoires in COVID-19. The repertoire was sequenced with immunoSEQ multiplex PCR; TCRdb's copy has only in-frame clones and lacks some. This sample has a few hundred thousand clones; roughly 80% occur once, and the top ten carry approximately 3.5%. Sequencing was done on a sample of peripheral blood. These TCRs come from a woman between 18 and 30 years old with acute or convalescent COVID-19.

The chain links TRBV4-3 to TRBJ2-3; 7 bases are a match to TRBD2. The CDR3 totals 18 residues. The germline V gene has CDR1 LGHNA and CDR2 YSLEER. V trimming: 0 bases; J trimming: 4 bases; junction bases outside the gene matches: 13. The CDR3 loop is CASSQEPPRAGDSDTQYF. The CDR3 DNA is TGCGCCAGCAGCCAAGAACCCCCCCGGGCGGGAGACTCAGATACGCAGTATTTT.

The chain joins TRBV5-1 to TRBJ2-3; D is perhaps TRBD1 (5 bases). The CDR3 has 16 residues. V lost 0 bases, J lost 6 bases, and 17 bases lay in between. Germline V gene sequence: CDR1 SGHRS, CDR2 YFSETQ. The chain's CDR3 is CASSLAPGLDADTQYF. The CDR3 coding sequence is TGCGCCAGCAGCTTGGCCCCAGGGTTAGATGCGGATACGCAGTATTTT. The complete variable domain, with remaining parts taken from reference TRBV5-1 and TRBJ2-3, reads KAGVTQTPRYLIKTRGQQVTLSCSPISGHRSVSWYQQTPGQGLQFLFEYFSETQRNKGNFPGRFSGRQFSNSRSEMNVSTLELGDSALYLCASSLAPGLDADTQYFGPGTRLTVL.

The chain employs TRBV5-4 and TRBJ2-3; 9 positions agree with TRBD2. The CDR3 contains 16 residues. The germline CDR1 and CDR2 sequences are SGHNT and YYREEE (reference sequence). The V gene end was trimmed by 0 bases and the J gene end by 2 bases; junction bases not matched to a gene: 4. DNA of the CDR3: TGTGCCAGCAGCTTGGCGCTAGCGGGAAACACAGATACGCAGTATTTT. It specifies CASSLALAGNTDTQYF.

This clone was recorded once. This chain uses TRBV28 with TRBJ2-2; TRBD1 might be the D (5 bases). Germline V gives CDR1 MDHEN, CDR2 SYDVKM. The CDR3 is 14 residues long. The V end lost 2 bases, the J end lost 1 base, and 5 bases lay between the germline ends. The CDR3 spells CASSLGQNTGELFF. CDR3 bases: TGTGCCAGCAGTTTAGGACAGAACACCGGGGAGCTGTTTTTT.

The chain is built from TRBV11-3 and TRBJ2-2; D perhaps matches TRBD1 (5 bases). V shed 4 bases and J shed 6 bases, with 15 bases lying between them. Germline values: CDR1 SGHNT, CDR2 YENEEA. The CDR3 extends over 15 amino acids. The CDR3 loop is CASSSSGIRSGELFF. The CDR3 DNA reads TGTGCCAGCAGCTCTTCAGGGATCCGTTCCGGGGAGCTGTTTTTT.

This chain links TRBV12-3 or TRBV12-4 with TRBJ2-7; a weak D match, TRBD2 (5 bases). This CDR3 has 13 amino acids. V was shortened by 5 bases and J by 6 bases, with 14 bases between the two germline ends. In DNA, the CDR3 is TGTGCCAGCAGTCCAACGGGAAGGCGCGAGCAGTACTTC. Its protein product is CASSPTGRREQYF.

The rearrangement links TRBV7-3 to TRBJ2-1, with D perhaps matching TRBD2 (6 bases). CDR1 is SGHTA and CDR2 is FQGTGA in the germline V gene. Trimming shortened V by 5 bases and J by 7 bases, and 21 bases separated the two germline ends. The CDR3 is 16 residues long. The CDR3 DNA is TGTGCCAGCAGCCCGAGACTAGGGGCCCTACCGAATGAGCAGTTCTTC. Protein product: CASSPRLGALPNEQFF.

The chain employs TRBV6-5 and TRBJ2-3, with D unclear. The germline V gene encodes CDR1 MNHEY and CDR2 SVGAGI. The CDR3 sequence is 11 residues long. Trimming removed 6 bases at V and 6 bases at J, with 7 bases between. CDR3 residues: CASSTGDTQYF. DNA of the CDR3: TGTGCCAGCAGCACCGGGGATACGCAGTATTTT.

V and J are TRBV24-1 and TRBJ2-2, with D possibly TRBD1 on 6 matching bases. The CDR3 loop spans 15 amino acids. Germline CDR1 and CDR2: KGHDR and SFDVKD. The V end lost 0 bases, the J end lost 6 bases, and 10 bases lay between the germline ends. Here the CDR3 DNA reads TGTGCCACCAGTGATTTGCAGGGGTACTCCGGGGAGCTGTTTTTT. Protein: CATSDLQGYSGELFF.

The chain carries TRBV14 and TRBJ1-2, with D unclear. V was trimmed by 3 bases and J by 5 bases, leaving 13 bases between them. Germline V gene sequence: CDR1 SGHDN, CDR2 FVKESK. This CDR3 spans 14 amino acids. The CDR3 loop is CASSHSPHGYGYTF. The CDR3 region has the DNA TGTGCCAGCAGCCACTCTCCCCACGGGTATGGCTACACCTTC. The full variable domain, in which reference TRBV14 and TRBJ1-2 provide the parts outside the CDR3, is EAGVTQFPSHSVIEKGQTVTLRCDPISGHDNLYWYRRVMGKEIKFLLHFVKESKQDESGMPNNRFLAERTGGTYSTLKVQPAELEDSGVYFCASSHSPHGYGYTFGSGTRLTVV.

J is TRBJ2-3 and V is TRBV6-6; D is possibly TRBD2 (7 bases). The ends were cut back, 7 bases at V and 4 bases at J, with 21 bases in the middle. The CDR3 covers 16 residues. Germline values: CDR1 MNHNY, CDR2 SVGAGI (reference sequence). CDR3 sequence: CASTYRGAQGSDTQYF. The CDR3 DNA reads TGTGCCAGCACCTACCGGGGGGCACAGGGTTCAGATACGCAGTATTTT.

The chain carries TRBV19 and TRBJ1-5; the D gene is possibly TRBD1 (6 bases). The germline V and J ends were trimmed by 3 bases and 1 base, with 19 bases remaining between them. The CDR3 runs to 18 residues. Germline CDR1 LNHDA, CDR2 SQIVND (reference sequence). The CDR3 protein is CASSIGRGGVPSNQPQHF. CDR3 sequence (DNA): TGTGCCAGTAGTATTGGCCGGGGGGGCGTCCCCAGCAATCAGCCCCAGCATTTT.

The CDR3 nucleotides read TGTGCCAGCGACCCACAGGCTTTCACTGAAGCTTTCTTT. Translation gives CASDPQAFTEAFF. The chain uses TRBV2 and TRBJ1-1, with D possibly being TRBD1 (5 bases). Trimming left V 8 bases short and J 4 bases short, with 14 bases between. Germline CDR1 is SNHLY and CDR2 is FYNNEI. The CDR3 loop spans 13 amino acids.

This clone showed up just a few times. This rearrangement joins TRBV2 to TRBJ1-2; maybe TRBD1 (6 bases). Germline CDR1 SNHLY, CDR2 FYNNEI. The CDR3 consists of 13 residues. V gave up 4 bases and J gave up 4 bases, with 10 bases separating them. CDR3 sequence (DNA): TGTGCCAGCAGTGTGAGGGGGGGCTATGGCTACACCTTC. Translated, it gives CASSVRGGYGYTF.

This CDR3 reads CASSLGTATNNSPLHF. CDR3 DNA: TGCGCCAGCAGCTTGGGGACAGCGACTAATAATTCACCCCTCCACTTT. The chain couples TRBV5-1 to TRBJ1-6; the D gene is possibly TRBD1 (6 bases). Germline V lookup: CDR1 SGHRS, CDR2 YFSETQ. This CDR3 contains 16 residues. The ends were cut back, 0 bases at V and 5 bases at J, with 12 bases in the middle. The whole variable domain, remainder taken from reference TRBV5-1 and TRBJ1-6, is KAGVTQTPRYLIKTRGQQVTLSCSPISGHRSVSWYQQTPGQGLQFLFEYFSETQRNKGNFPGRFSGRQFSNSRSEMNVSTLELGDSALYLCASSLGTATNNSPLHFGNGTRLTVT.

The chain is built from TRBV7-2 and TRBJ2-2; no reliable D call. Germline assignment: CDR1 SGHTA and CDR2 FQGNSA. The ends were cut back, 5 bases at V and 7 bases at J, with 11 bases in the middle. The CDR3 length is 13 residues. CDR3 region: CASSPRVIGELFF. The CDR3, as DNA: TGTGCCAGCAGCCCACGGGTTATCGGGGAGCTGTTTTTT.

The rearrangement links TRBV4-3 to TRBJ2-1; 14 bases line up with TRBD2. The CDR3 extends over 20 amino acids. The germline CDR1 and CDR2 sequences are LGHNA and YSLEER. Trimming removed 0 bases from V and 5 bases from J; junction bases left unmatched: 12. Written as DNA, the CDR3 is TGCGCCAGCAGCCAAGAAGCGGGACTAGCGGGAGACATGGTTGACAATGAGCAGTTCTTC. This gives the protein CASSQEAGLAGDMVDNEQFF.

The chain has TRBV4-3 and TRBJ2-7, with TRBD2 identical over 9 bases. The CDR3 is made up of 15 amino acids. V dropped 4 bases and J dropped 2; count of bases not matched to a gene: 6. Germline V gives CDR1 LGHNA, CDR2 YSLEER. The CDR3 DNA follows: TGCGCCAGCAGCCTAACCCTAGCGGGGACCTACGAGCAGTACTTC. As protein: CASSLTLAGTYEQYF.